The next 2 T cell receptor beta chains were all read from a single sample in a study of blood T cell repertoires in COVID-19. Repertoires were generated with immunoSEQ multiplex PCR, while TCRdb's copy carries only in-frame clones and drops some. The data show roughly 100,000 clones, 84% seen once. Sequences were obtained from peripheral blood. The receptors here all came from a woman aged 55-69 years with acute or convalescent COVID-19.

This clone has more than one count but fewer than ten. The V and J genes are TRBV3-1 (or the pseudogene TRBV3-2) and TRBJ2-1, with TRBD2 identical over 9 bases. CDR3 length: 17 amino acids. Germline V CDR1 and CDR2: LGHDT, YNNKEL (reference sequence). J gave up 4 bases and V 0 bases, and 7 bases lay outside the gene matches. The CDR3 coding sequence is TGTGCCAGCAGCCAAGAGAGGAGCGGGAGGTCTTACAATGAGCAGTTCTTC. This gives the protein CASSQERSGRSYNEQFF.

V and J are TRBV12-3 or TRBV12-4 and TRBJ2-7; 11 nucleotides agree with TRBD1. The CDR3 consists of 13 residues. The V segment lost 6 bases and the J segment 6 bases; nucleotides outside the gene matches: 4. The DNA of the CDR3 is TGTGCCAGCAGAAGCGGGACAGGGGGCGAGCAGTACTTC. Protein sequence: CASRSGTGGEQYF.